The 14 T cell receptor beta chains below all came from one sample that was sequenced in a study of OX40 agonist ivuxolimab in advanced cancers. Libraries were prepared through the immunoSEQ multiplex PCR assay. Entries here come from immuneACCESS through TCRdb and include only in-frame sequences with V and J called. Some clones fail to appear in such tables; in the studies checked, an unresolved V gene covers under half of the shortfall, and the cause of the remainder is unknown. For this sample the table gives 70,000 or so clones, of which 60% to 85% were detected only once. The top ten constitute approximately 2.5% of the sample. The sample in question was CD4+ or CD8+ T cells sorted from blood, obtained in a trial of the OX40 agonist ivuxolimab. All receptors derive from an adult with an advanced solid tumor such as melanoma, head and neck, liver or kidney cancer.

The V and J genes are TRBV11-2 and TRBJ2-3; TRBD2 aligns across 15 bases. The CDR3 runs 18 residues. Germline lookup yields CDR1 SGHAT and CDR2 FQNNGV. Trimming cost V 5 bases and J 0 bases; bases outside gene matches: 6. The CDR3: CASSGWTSGRVSTDTQYF. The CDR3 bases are TGTGCCAGCAGCGGGTGGACTAGCGGGAGGGTTAGCACAGATACGCAGTATTTT.

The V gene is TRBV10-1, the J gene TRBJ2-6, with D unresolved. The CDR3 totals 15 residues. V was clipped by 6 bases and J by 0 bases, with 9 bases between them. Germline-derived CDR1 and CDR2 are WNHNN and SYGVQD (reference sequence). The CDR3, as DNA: TGCGCCAGCAGCCGCGGTGGCTCTGGGGCCAACGTCCTGACTTTC. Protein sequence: CASSRGGSGANVLTF.

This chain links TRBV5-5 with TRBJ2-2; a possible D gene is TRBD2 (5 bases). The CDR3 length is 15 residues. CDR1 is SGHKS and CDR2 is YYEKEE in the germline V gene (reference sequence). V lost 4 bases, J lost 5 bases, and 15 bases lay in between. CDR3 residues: CASSIYSRGTGELFF. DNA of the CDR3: TGTGCCAGCAGCATCTACAGCAGAGGGACCGGGGAGCTGTTTTTT.

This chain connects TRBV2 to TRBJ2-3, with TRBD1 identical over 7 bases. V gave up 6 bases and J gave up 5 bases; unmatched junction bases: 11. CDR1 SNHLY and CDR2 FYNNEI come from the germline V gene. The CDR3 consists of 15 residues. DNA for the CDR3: TGTGCCAGCAGCCGAGTCGGACAGGCGTTAGATACGCAGTATTTT. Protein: CASSRVGQALDTQYF. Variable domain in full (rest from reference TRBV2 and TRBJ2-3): EPEVTQTPSHQVTQMGQEVILRCVPISNHLYFYWYRQILGQKVEFLVSFYNNEISEKSEIFDDQFSVERPDGSNFTLKIRSTKLEDSAMYFCASSRVGQALDTQYFGPGTRLTVL.

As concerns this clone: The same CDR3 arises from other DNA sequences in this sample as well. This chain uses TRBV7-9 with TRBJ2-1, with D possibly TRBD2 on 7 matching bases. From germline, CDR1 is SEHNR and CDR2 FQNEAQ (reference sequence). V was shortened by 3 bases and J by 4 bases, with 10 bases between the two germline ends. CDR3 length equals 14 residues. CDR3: CASSLRGRYNEQFF. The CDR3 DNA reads TGTGCCAGCAGCTTGCGGGGGCGATACAATGAGCAGTTCTTC.

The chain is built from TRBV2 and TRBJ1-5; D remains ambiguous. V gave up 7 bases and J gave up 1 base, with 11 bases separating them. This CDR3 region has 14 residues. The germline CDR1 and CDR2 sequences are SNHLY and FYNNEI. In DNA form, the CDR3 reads TGTGCCAGCAAGGGCCTTAGGAGCAATCAGCCCCAGCATTTT. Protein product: CASKGLRSNQPQHF. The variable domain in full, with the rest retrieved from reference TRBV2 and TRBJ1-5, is EPEVTQTPSHQVTQMGQEVILRCVPISNHLYFYWYRQILGQKVEFLVSFYNNEISEKSEIFDDQFSVERPDGSNFTLKIRSTKLEDSAMYFCASKGLRSNQPQHFGDGTRLSIL.

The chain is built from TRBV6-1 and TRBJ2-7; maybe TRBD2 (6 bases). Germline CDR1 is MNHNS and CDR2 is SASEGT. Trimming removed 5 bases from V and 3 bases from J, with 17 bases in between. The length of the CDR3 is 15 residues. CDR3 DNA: TGTGCCAGCAGTCCCCCCCCCGGGGGTAACTACGAGCAGTACTTC. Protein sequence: CASSPPPGGNYEQYF.

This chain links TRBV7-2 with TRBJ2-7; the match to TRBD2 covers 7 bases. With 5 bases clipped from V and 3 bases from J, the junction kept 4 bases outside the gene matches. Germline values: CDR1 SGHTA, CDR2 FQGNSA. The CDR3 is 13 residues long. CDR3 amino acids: CASSPRGGYEQYF. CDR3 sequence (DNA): TGTGCCAGCAGCCCCCGCGGGGGCTACGAGCAGTACTTC.

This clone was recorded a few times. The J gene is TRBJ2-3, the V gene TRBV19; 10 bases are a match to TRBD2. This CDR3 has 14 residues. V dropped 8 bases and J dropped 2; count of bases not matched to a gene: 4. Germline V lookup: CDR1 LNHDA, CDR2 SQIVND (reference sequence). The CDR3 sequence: CASRTSGLTDTQYF. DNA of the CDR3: TGTGCCAGTCGGACTAGCGGACTCACAGATACGCAGTATTTT.

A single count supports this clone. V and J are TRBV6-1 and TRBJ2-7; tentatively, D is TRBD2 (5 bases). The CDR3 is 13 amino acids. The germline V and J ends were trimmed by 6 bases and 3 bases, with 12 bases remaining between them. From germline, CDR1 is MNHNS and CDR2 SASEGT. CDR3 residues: CASSGQEGYEQYF. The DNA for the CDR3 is TGTGCCAGCAGCGGCCAAGAGGGCTACGAGCAGTACTTC.

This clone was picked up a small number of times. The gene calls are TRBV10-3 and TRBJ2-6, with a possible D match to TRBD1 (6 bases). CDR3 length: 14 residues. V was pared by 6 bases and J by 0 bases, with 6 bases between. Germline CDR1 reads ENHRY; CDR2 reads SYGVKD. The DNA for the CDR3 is TGTGCCATCAGGGACAGCTCTGGGGCCAACGTCCTGACTTTC. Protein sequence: CAIRDSSGANVLTF.

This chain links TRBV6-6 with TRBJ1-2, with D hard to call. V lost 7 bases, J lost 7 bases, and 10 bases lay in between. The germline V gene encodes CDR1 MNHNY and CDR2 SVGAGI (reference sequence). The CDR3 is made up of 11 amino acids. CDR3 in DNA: TGTGCCAGCAATGAGGGAACTGGCTACACCTTC. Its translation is CASNEGTGYTF.

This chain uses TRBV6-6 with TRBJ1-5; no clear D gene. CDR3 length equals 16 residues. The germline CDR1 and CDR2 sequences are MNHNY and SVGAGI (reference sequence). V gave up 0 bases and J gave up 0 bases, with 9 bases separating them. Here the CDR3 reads CASSYSSRNSNQPQHF. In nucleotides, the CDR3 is TGTGCCAGCAGTTACTCGAGTAGAAATAGCAATCAGCCCCAGCATTTT.

In DNA, the CDR3 is TGTGCCAGCAGACAGGCCCCGGGGATGGTTCAGCCCCAGCATTTT. Protein sequence: CASRQAPGMVQPQHF. This chain uses TRBV27 with TRBJ1-5; D is possibly TRBD1 (5 bases). V lost 6 bases and J 6 bases, leaving 18 bases between the germline ends. Germline V gene sequence: CDR1 MNHEY, CDR2 SMNVEV (reference sequence). The CDR3 consists of 15 residues.